These T cell receptor beta chains were read from a single sample in a study of blood T cells in healthy people across ages. TCRdb recomputed calls from the 5' RACE reads with MiXCR, one row per CDR3 protein. The sample has over 1.5 million distinct CDR3 sequences, around 48% seen once. What was sequenced was blood. These receptors were collected from a woman between 40 and 50 years old in good health. The CDR3 runs from the conserved cysteine through the conserved F or W. A D gene is named only where the DNA matches it firmly. A clone size is listed for some rows: how often the clone was seen (once, few, many), or a class if it is expanded.

V	J	D	size	CDR3	DNA
TRBV10-3	TRBJ2-7	NA	NA	CAISGASSSYEQYF	TGTGCCATCAGTGGGGCTAGCAGCTCCTACGAGCAGTACTTC
TRBV29-1	TRBJ2-6	TRBD1	NA	CSELHHTTDRASGANVLTF	TGCAGCGAACTTCACCATACAACCGACAGGGCCTCTGGGGCCAACGTCCTGACTTTC
TRBV20-1	TRBJ2-3	TRBD2	NA	CSAARLAGTTDTQYF	TGCAGTGCAGCCCGACTAGCGGGGACCACAGATACGCAGTATTTT
TRBV28	TRBJ2-5	TRBD1	NA	CASSARINRGQHQETQYF	TGTGCCAGCAGTGCACGAATCAACAGGGGGCAACACCAAGAGACCCAGTACTTC
TRBV7-2	TRBJ2-5	TRBD2	NA	CASSAGLAGGPWETQYF	TGTGCCAGCAGCGCAGGACTAGCGGGGGGGCCATGGGAGACCCAGTACTTC
TRBV6-6	TRBJ2-1	TRBD2	NA	CASSSTGAGGPVSEQFF	TGTGCCAGCAGTTCCACCGGGGCGGGGGGGCCGGTCTCTGAGCAGTTCTTC
TRBV9	TRBJ2-3	NA	NA	CASSVVGAGADTQYF	TGTGCCAGCAGCGTAGTGGGGGCAGGGGCAGATACGCAGTATTTT
TRBV4-3	TRBJ2-1	NA	NA	CASSQASRTYYNEQFF	TGCGCCAGCAGCCAAGCGTCTAGGACCTACTACAATGAGCAGTTCTTC
TRBV5-1	TRBJ2-6	TRBD1	NA	CASKGQGGRSGANVLTF	TGCGCCAGCAAGGGACAGGGGGGCCGCTCTGGGGCCAACGTCCTGACTTTC
TRBV11-2	TRBJ1-1	NA	NA	CASSLGATSTEAFF	TGTGCCAGCAGCTTAGGAGCTACGAGCACTGAAGCTTTCTTT
TRBV4-1	TRBJ1-6	NA	few	CASSPRQAYNSPLHF	TGCGCCAGCAGCCCGAGACAAGCCTATAATTCACCCCTCCACTTT
TRBV29-1	TRBJ2-5	NA	NA	CSVGDGLAIQETQYF	TGCAGCGTAGGTGACGGACTGGCGATCCAAGAGACCCAGTACTTC
TRBV7-2	TRBJ2-7	NA	few	CASSQDPSTYEQYF	TGTGCCAGCAGCCAGGACCCATCTACCTACGAGCAGTACTTC
TRBV7-2	TRBJ1-4	TRBD1	NA	CASGQTGTNEKLFF	TGTGCCAGCGGCCAGACAGGGACCAATGAAAAACTGTTTTTT
TRBV3-1	TRBJ2-7	NA	many	CASSQVRSSYEQYF	TGTGCCAGCAGTCAGGTGAGGAGCTCCTACGAGCAGTACTTC
TRBV2	TRBJ1-6	NA	NA	CASSVVVGGSSPLHF	TGTGCCAGCAGTGTCGTTGTGGGGGGCTCTTCACCCCTCCACTTT
TRBV7-9	TRBJ2-7	NA	NA	CASSSSIGATNYEQYF	TGTGCCAGCAGCTCTTCTATTGGAGCGACGAACTACGAGCAGTACTTC
TRBV13	TRBJ1-5	NA	NA	CASRRGTQDSQPQHF	TGTGCCAGCCGACGGGGGACACAAGATAGTCAGCCCCAGCATTTT
TRBV24-1	TRBJ2-1	TRBD1	NA	CATSDMGQGHTNEQFF	TGTGCCACCAGTGACATGGGACAGGGACACACCAATGAGCAGTTCTTC
TRBV24-1	TRBJ2-5	NA	once	CATRGGEETQYF	TGTGCCACCAGGGGCGGGGAAGAGACCCAGTACTTC
TRBV4-1	TRBJ1-2	TRBD1	NA	CASSQNDRVNYGYTF	TGCGCCAGCAGCCAAAACGACAGGGTAAACTATGGCTACACCTTC
TRBV4-3	TRBJ2-5	NA	NA	CASSQDPLARETQYF	TGCGCCAGCAGCCAAGATCCCCTAGCGCGAGAGACCCAGTACTTC
TRBV7-2	TRBJ2-5	TRBD2	few	CASSLTSGGVPAETQYF	TGTGCCAGCAGCTTAACTAGCGGGGGGGTCCCAGCGGAGACCCAGTACTTC
TRBV28	TRBJ1-2	TRBD1	NA	CASRFPGQGAILGYTF	TGTGCCAGCAGATTCCCGGGACAGGGGGCGATTCTTGGCTACACCTTC
TRBV20-1	TRBJ1-6	NA	NA	CSAKFLRSSYNSPLHF	TGCAGTGCTAAATTCCTCCGGAGCTCCTATAATTCACCCCTCCACTTT
TRBV11-1	TRBJ2-1	TRBD1	NA	CASSPRQGYYEQFF	TGTGCCAGCAGTCCTAGACAGGGGTACTATGAGCAGTTCTTC
TRBV20-1	TRBJ2-5	TRBD1	NA	CSATPGTGTQETQYF	TGCAGTGCAACGCCCGGGACAGGGACCCAAGAGACCCAGTACTTC
TRBV7-2	TRBJ2-7	NA	few	CASRGGGEYEQYF	TGTGCCAGCAGAGGTGGGGGAGAATACGAGCAGTACTTC
TRBV6-1	TRBJ2-7	TRBD2	few	CASSRTSGGGLPSYEQYF	TGTGCCAGCAGTAGGACTAGCGGGGGGGGACTTCCTTCCTACGAGCAGTACTTC
TRBV20-1	TRBJ1-4	NA	NA	CSARKPQGSGGTNEKLFF	TGCAGTGCGAGAAAGCCTCAGGGTAGTGGCGGCACTAATGAAAAACTGTTTTTT
TRBV6-1	TRBJ2-7	TRBD2	few	CASSVTSGGFPYEQYF	TGTGCCAGCAGCGTAACTAGCGGGGGATTTCCCTACGAGCAGTACTTC
TRBV4-3	TRBJ2-1	TRBD2	NA	CASSQETGGRYNEQFF	TGCGCCAGCAGCCAAGAAACGGGGGGTCGGTACAATGAGCAGTTCTTC
TRBV18	TRBJ2-5	NA	NA	CASANGIQETQYF	TGTGCCAGCGCGAACGGCATTCAAGAGACCCAGTACTTC
TRBV6-2/TRBV6-3	TRBJ2-7	NA	NA	CASRILGYEQYF	TGTGCCAGCAGAATATTGGGCTACGAGCAGTACTTC
TRBV6-2/TRBV6-3	TRBJ2-5	NA	NA	CASSYSGDAASETQYF	TGTGCCAGCAGTTACTCGGGTGATGCGGCGTCTGAGACCCAGTACTTC
TRBV4-3	TRBJ2-1	TRBD2	once	CASSRQLTSGGYNEQFF	TGCGCCAGCAGCCGGCAACTGACTAGCGGGGGATACAATGAGCAGTTCTTC
TRBV20-1	TRBJ1-2	NA	NA	CSARDYPPDNLYGYTF	TGCAGTGCTAGAGATTACCCGCCGGACAACCTCTATGGCTACACCTTC
TRBV2	TRBJ2-7	NA	NA	CASSILPLSYEQYF	TGTGCCAGCAGTATCCTACCCCTGTCCTACGAGCAGTACTTC
TRBV20-1	TRBJ2-7	NA	few	CSARDRGHSSYEQYF	TGCAGTGCTAGAGATCGGGGCCATAGCTCCTACGAGCAGTACTTC
TRBV20-1	TRBJ1-1	TRBD1	NA	CSALNQAGGTEAFF	TGCAGTGCTCTGAATCAGGCAGGGGGGACTGAAGCTTTCTTT
TRBV20-1	TRBJ2-7	NA	few	CSAWIPGLNAYEQYF	TGCAGTGCTTGGATTCCGGGACTCAACGCCTACGAGCAGTACTTC
TRBV7-6	TRBJ1-6	NA	NA	CASSLARTSDSPLHF	TGTGCCAGCAGCCTAGCAAGGACATCTGATTCACCCCTCCACTTT
TRBV4-1	TRBJ1-2	NA	NA	CASSQKPLGTANYGYTF	TGCGCCAGCAGCCAAAAGCCGCTAGGGACGGCTAACTATGGCTACACCTTC
TRBV4-1	TRBJ2-3	TRBD1	NA	CASSQDMSRVGTGSQYF	TGCGCCAGCAGCCAAGACATGTCAAGGGTGGGGACAGGGTCGCAGTATTTT
TRBV7-2	TRBJ2-3	NA	few	CASRQGGGTASTDTQYF	TGTGCCAGCAGACAGGGGGGGGGCACTGCGAGCACAGATACGCAGTATTTT
TRBV12-3/TRBV12-4	TRBJ1-1	TRBD1	NA	CASSGDSRRRGIMDTEAFF	TGTGCCAGCAGCGGGGACAGTCGGCGGAGGGGGATTATGGACACTGAAGCTTTCTTT
TRBV11-2	TRBJ2-7	NA	NA	CASSLVNPYEQYF	TGTGCCAGCAGCTTAGTCAACCCCTACGAGCAGTACTTC